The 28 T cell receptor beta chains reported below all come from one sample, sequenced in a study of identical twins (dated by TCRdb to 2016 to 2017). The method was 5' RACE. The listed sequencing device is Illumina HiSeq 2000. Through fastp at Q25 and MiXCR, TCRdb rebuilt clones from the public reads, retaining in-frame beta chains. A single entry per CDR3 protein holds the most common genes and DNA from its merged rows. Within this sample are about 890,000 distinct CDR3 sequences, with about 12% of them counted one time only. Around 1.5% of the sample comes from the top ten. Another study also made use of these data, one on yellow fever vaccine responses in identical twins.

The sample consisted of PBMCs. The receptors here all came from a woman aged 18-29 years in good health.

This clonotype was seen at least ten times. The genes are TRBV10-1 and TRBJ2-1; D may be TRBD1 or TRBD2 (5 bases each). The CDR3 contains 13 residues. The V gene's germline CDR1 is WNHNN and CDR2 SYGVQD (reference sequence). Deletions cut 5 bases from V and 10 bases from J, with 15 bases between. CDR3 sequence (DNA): TGCGCCAGCAGTCCGTGGGACCCCGGAGAGCAGTTCTTC. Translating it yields CASSPWDPGEQFF.

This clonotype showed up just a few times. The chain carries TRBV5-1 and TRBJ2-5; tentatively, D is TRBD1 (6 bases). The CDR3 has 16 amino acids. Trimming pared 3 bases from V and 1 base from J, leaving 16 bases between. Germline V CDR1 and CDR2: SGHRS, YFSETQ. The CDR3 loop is CASSSNPQGIQETQYF. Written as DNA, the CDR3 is TGCGCCAGCAGCTCGAACCCCCAGGGGATCCAAGAGACCCAGTACTTC.

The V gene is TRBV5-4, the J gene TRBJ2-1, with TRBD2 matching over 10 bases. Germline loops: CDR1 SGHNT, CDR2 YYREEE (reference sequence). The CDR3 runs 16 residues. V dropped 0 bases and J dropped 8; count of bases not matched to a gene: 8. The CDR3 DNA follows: TGTGCCAGCAGCTTGGCCGCAGCGGGGGGGCCCTATGAGCAGTTCTTC. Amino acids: CASSLAAAGGPYEQFF.

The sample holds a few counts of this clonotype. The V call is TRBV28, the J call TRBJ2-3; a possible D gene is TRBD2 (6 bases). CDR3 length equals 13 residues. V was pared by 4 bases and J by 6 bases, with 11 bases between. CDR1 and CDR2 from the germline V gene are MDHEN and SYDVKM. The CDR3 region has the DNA TGTGCCAGCAGTTCCGGTGGGGGGGATACGCAGTATTTT. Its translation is CASSSGGGDTQYF. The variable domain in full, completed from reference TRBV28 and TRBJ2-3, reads DVKVTQSSRYLVKRTGEKVFLECVQDMDHENMFWYRQDPGLGLRLIYFSYDVKMKEKGDIPEGYSVSREKKERFSLILESASTNQTSMYLCASSSGGGDTQYFGPGTRLTVL.

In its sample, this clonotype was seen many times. DNA for the CDR3: TGCGCCAGCAGCTTCGAGACAGGTGTGAATGAGCAGTTCTTC. This gives the protein CASSFETGVNEQFF. V is TRBV5-1 and J is TRBJ2-1, with a tentative D call TRBD1 (6 bases). Trimming stripped 2 bases from V and 7 bases from J, with 13 bases between. CDR1 and CDR2 (germline): SGHRS, YFSETQ. This CDR3 region has 14 residues.

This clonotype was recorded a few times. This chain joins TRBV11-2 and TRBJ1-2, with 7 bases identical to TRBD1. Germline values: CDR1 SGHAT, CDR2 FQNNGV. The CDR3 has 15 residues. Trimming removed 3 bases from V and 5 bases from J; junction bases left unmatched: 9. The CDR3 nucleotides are TGTGCCAGCAGCTTGGGACAGCCCTTGCTTTATGGCTACACCTTC. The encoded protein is CASSLGQPLLYGYTF. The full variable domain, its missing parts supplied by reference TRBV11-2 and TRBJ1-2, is EAGVAQSPRYKIIEKRQSVAFWCNPISGHATLYWYQQILGQGPKLLIQFQNNGVVDDSQLPKDRFSAERLKGVDSTLKIQPAKLEDSAVYLCASSLGQPLLYGYTFGSGTRLTVV.

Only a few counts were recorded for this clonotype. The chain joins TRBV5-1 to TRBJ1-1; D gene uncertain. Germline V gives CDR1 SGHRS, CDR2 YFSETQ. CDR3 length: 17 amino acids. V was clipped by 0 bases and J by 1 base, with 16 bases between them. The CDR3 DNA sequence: TGCGCCAGCAGCTTGGCCGCTTACCAGGTGAGGAACACTGAAGCTTTCTTT. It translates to CASSLAAYQVRNTEAFF.

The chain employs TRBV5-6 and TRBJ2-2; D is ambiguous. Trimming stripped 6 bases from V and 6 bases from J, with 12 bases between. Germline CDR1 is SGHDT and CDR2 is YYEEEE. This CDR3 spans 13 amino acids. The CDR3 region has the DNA TGTGCCAGCATTGGGTTGGGGTCCGGGGAGCTGTTTTTT. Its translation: CASIGLGSGELFF.

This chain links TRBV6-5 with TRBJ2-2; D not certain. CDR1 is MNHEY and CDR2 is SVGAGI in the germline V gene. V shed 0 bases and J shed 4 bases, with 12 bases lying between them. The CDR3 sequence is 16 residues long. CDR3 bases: TGTGCCAGCAGTTACTCAAGGGTCATGGTCACCGGGGAGCTGTTTTTT. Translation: CASSYSRVMVTGELFF.

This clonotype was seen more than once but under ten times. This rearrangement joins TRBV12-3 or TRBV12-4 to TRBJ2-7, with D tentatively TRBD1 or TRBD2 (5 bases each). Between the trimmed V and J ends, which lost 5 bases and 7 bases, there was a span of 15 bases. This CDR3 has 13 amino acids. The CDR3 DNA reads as TGTGCCAGCAGTCCCGGGACCCTACGAGAGCAGTACGTC. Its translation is CASSPGTLREQYV.

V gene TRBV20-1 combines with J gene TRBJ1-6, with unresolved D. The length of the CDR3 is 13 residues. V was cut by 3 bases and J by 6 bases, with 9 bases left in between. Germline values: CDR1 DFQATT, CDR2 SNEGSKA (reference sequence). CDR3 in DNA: TGCAGTGCTAGTGACGGTTTTAATTCACCCCTCCACTTT. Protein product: CSASDGFNSPLHF.

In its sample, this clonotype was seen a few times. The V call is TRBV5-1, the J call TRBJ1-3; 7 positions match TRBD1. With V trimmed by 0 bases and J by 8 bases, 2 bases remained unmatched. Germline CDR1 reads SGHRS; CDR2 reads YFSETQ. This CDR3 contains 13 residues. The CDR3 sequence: CASSLEQGYTIYF. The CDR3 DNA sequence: TGCGCCAGCAGCTTGGAACAGGGGTACACCATATATTTT.

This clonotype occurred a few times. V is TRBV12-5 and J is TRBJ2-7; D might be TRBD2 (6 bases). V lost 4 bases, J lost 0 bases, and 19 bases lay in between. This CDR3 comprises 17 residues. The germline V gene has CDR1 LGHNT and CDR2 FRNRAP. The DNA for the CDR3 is TGTGCTAGTGGTTCCTCTCGGGAAACTAGCAGCTCCTACGAGCAGTACTTC. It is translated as CASGSSRETSSSYEQYF.

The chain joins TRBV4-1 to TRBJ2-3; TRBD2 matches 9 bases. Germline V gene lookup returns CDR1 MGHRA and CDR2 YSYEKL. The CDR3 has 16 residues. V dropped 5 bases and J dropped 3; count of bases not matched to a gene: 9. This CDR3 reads CASSERFSGSTDTQYF. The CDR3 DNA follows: TGCGCCAGCAGCGAAAGATTTAGCGGGAGTACAGATACGCAGTATTTT.

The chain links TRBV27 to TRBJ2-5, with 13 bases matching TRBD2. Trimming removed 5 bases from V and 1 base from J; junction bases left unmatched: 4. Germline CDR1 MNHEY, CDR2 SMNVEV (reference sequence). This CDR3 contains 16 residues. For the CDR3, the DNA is TGTGCCAGCAGTACAGGACTAGCGGGGGTCCAAGAGACCCAGTACTTC. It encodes CASSTGLAGVQETQYF.

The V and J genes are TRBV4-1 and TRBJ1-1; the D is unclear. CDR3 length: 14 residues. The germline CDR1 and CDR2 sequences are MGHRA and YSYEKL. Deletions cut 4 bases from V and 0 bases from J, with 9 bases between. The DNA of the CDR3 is TGCGCCAGCAGCCGTTCTTCTATGAACACTGAAGCTTTCTTT. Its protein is CASSRSSMNTEAFF.

This CDR3 is CASSEMAGYEQYV. The CDR3 DNA reads TGTGCCAGCAGTGAAATGGCCGGCTACGAGCAGTACGTC. The chain uses TRBV2 and TRBJ2-7; D is undetermined. Germline loops: CDR1 SNHLY, CDR2 FYNNEI. CDR3 length equals 13 residues. V lost 2 bases and J 3 bases, leaving 8 bases between the germline ends.

DNA of the CDR3: TGTGCCATCAGAGAATTGGGGTCGGAGACCCAGTACTTC. It is translated as CAIRELGSETQYF. The chain is built from TRBV10-3 and TRBJ2-5; no reliable D call. Per the germline V gene, CDR1 is ENHRY and CDR2 is SYGVKD. This CDR3 contains 13 residues. The V end lost 6 bases, the J end lost 5 bases, and 13 bases lay between the germline ends.

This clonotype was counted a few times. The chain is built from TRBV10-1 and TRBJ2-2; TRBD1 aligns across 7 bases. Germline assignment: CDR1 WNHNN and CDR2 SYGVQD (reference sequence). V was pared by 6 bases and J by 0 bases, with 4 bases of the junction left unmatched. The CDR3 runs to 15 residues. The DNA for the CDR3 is TGCGCCAGCAGCGCGACAGGGTCGAACACCGGGGAGCTGTTTTTT. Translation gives CASSATGSNTGELFF.

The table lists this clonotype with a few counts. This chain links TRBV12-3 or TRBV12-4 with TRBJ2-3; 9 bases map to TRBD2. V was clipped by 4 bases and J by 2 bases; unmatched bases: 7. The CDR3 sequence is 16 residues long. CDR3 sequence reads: CASSWGGGGFTDTQYF. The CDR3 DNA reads TGTGCCAGCAGTTGGGGCGGGGGGGGGTTCACAGATACGCAGTATTTT.

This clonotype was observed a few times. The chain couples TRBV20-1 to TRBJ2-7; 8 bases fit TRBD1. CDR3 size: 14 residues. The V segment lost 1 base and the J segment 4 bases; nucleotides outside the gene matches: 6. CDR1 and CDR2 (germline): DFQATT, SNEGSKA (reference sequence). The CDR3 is CSARAGQAKYEQYF. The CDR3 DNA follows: TGCAGTGCTAGAGCGGGACAGGCTAAATACGAGCAGTACTTC.

This CDR3 is CSLVRSGRGNPDTQYF. CDR3 in DNA: TGCAGCTTAGTACGTAGCGGGAGAGGGAACCCAGATACGCAGTATTTT. This chain links TRBV29-1 with TRBJ2-3; 9 bases are shared with TRBD2. CDR1 is SQVTM, CDR2 ANQGSEA, per germline. The J segment lost 4 bases and the V segment lost 8 bases, leaving 16 bases of the junction unmatched. This CDR3 spans 16 amino acids.

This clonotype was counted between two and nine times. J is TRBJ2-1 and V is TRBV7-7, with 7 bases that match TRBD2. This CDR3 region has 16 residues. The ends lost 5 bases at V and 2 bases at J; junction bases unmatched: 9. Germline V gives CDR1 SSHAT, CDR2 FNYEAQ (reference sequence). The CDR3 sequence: CASSEPLADTYNEQFF. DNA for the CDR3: TGTGCCAGCAGCGAACCCCTAGCGGACACCTACAATGAGCAGTTCTTC.

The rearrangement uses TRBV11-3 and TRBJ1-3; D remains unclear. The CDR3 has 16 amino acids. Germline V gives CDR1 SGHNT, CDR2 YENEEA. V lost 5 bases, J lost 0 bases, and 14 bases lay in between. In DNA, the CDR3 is TGTGCCAGCAGCCCGGGGAGGAGGAGCTCTGGAAACACCATATATTTT. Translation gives CASSPGRRSSGNTIYF.

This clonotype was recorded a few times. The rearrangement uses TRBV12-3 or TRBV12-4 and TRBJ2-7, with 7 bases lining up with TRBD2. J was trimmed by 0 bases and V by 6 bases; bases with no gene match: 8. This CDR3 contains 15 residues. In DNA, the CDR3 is TGTGCCAGCAGCCCAACTAGCGCCCTCTCCTACGAGCAGTACTTC. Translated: CASSPTSALSYEQYF.

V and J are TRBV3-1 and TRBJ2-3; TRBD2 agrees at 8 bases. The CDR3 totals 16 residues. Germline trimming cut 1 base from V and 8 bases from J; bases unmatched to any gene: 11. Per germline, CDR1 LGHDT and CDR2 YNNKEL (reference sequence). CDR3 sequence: CASSQVDTSGDPTQYF. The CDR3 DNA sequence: TGTGCCAGCAGCCAAGTCGATACTAGCGGAGACCCTACGCAGTATTTT.

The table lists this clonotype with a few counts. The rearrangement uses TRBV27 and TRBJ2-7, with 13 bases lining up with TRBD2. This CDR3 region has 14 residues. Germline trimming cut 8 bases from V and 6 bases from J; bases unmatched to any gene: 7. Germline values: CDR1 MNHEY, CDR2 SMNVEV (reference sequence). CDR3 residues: CASGLAGVLREQYF. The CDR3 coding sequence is TGTGCCAGCGGACTAGCGGGAGTTCTACGCGAGCAGTACTTC.

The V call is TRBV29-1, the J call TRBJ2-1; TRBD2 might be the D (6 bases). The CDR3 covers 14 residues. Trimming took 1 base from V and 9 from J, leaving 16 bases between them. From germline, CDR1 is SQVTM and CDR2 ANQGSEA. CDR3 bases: TGCAGCGTTGAAGGGACCGGGAGCGGCACTGAGCAGTTCTTC. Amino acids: CSVEGTGSGTEQFF.